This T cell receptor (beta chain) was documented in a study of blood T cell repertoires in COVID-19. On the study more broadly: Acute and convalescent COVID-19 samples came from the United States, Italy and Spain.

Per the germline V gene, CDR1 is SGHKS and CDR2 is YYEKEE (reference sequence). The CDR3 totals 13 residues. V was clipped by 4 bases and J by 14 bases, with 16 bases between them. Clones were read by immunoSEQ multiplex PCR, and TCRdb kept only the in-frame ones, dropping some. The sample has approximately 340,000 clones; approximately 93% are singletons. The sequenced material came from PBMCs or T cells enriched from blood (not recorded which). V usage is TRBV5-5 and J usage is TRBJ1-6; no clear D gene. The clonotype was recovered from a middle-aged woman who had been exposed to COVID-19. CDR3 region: CASSRPDDSTLHF. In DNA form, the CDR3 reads TGTGCCAGCAGCCGGCCGGATGACTCGACCCTCCACTTT.